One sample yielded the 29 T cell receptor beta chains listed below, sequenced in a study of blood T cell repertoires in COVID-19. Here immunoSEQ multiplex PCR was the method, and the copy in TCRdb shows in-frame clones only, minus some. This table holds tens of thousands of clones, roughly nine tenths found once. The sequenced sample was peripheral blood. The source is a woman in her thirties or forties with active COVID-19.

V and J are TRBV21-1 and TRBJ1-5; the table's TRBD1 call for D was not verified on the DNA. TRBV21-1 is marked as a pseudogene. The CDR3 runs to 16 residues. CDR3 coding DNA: TGTGCCAGCAGCAAAGCGGACAGTTATAGCAATCAGCCCCAGCATTTT. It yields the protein CASSKADSYSNQPQHF.

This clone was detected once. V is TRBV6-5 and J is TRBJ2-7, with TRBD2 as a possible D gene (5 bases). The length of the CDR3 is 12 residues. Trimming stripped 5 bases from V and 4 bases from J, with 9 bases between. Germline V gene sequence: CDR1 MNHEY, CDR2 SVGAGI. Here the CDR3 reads CASSTRGYEQYF. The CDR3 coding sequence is TGTGCCAGCAGTACTAGAGGGTACGAGCAGTACTTC.

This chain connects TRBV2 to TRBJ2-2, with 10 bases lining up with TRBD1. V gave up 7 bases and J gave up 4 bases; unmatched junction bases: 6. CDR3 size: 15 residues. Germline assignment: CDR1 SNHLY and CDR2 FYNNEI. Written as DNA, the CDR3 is TGTGCCAGCATAGGACAGGGGGTTTTCACCGGGGAGCTGTTTTTT. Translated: CASIGQGVFTGELFF.

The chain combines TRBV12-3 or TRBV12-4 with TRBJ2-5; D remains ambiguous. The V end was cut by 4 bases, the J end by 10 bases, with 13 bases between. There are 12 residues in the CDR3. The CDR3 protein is CASSSAPLSQYF. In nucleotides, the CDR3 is TGTGCCAGCAGTTCCGCACCCCTAAGCCAGTACTTC.

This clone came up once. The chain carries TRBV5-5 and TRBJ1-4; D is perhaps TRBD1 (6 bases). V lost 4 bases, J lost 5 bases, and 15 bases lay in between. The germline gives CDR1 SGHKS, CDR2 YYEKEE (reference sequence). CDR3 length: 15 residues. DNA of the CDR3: TGTGCCAGCAGCCTGGAGGGGGGGCCCAATGAAAAACTGTTTTTT. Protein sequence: CASSLEGGPNEKLFF.

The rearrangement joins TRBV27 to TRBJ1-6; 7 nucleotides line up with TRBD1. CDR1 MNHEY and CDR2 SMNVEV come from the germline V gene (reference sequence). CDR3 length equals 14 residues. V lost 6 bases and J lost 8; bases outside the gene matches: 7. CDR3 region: CASSRGGADSPLHF. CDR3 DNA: TGTGCCAGCAGCCGAGGGGGCGCGGATTCACCCCTCCACTTT.

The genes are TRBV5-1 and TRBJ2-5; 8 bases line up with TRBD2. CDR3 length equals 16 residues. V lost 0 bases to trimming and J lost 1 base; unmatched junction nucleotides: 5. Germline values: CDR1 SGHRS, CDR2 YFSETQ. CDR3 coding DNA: TGCGCCAGCAGCTTGGCCGGCCGGGGGGGCCAAGAGACCCAGTACTTC. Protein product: CASSLAGRGGQETQYF.

The CDR3 reads CATRDRGLDEAFF. CDR3 coding DNA: TGTGCCACACGGGACAGGGGGCTTGATGAAGCTTTCTTT. The V call is TRBV10-3, the J call TRBJ1-1, with 12 bases fitting TRBD1. Germline-derived CDR1 and CDR2 are ENHRY and SYGVKD. The trim removed 10 bases at V and 7 bases at J, leaving 7 bases unmatched. CDR3 length: 13 amino acids.

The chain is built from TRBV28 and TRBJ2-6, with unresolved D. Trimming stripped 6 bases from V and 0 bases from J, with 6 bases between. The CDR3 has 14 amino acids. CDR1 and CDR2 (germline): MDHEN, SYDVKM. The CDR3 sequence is CASSSSSGANVLTF. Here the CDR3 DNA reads TGTGCCAGCAGCTCCAGCTCTGGGGCCAACGTCCTGACTTTC.

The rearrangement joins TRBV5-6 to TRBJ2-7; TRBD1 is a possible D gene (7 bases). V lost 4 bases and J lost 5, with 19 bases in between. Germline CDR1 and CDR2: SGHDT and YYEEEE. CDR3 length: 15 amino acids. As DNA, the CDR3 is TGTGCCAGCAGCACTAGGCGCAGGGGGGAAAACGAGCAGTACTTC. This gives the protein CASSTRRRGENEQYF.

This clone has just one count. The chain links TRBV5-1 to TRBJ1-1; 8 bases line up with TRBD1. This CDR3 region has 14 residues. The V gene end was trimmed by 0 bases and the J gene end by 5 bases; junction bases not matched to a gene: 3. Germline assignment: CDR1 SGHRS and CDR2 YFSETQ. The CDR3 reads CASSLVQGGTEAFF. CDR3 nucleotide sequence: TGCGCCAGCAGCTTGGTACAGGGGGGAACTGAAGCTTTCTTT.

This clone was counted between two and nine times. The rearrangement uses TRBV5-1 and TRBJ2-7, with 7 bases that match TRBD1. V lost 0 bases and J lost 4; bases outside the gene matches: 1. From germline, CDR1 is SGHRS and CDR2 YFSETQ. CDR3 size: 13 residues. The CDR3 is CASSLEQGYEQYF. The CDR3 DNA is TGCGCCAGCAGCTTGGAACAGGGGTACGAGCAGTACTTC.

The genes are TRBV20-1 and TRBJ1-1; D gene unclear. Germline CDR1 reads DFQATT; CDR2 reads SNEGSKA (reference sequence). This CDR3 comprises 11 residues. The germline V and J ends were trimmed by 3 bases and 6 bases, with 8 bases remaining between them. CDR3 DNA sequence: TGCAGTGCTAGTTGGGCTTCTGAAGCTTTCTTT. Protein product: CSASWASEAFF.

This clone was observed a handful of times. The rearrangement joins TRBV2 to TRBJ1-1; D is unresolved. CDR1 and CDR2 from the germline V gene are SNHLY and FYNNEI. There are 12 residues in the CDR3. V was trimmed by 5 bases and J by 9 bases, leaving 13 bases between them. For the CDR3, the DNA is TGTGCCAGCAGTTATGGGCCCTCACAAGCTTTCTTT. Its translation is CASSYGPSQAFF.

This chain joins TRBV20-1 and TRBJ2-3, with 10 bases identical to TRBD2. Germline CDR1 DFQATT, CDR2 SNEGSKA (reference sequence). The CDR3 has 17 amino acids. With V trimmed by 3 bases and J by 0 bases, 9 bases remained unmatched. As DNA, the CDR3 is TGCAGTGCTAGTGAGAGACCTAGCGGGGGTAGCACAGATACGCAGTATTTT. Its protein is CSASERPSGGSTDTQYF.

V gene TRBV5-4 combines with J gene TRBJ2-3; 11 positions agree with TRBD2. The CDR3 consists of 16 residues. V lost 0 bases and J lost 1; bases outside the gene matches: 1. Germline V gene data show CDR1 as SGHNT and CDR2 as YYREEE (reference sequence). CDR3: CASSLGGLAGTDTQYF. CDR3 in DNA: TGTGCCAGCAGCTTGGGGGGACTAGCGGGCACAGATACGCAGTATTTT.

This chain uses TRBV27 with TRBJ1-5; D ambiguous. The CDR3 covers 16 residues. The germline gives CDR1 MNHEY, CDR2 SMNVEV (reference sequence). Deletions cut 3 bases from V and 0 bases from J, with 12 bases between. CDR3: CASSFNAPGSNQPQHF. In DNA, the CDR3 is TGTGCCAGCAGTTTTAACGCCCCAGGTAGCAATCAGCCCCAGCATTTT.

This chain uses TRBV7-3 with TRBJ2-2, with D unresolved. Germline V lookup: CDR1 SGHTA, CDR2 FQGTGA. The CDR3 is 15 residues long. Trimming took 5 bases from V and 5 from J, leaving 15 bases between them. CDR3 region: CASSLLGERTGELFF. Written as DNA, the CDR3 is TGTGCCAGCAGCCTCTTAGGCGAGAGGACCGGGGAGCTGTTTTTT.

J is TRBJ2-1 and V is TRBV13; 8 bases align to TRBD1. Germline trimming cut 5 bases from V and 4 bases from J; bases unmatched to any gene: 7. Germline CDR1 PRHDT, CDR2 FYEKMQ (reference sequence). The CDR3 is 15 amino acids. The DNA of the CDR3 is TGTGCCAGCAGCCCATTTTGGGACAGGTACAATGAGCAGTTCTTC. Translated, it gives CASSPFWDRYNEQFF.

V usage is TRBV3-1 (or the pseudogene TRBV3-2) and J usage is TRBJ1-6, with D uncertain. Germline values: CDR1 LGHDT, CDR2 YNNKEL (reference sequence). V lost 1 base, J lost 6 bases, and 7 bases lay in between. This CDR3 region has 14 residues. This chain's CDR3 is CASSQGPFNSPLHF. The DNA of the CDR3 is TGTGCCAGCAGCCAAGGTCCCTTTAATTCACCCCTCCACTTT.

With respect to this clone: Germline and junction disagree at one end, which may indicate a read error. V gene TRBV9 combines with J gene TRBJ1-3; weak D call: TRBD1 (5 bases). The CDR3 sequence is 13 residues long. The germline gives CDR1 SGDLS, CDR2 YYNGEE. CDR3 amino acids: CASSLEGTGLLDF. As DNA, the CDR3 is TGTGCCAGCAGCCTCGAGGGTACGGGACTCCTTGATTTT.

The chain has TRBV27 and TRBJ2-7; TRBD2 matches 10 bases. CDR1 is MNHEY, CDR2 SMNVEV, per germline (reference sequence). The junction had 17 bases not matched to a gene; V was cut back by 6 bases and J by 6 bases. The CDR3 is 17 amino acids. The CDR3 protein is CASSRNLVAGGNIEQYF. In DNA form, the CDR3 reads TGTGCCAGCAGCCGAAACCTAGTAGCGGGAGGAAACATCGAGCAGTACTTC.

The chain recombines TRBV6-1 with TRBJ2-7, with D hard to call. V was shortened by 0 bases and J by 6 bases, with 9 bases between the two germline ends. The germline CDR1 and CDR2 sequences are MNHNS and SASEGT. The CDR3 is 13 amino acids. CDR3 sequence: CASSEAWQFEQYF. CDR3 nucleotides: TGTGCCAGCAGTGAAGCGTGGCAGTTCGAGCAGTACTTC.

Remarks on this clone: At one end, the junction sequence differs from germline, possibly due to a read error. The CDR3 coding sequence is TGTGCCAGCAGCTACTTTTACAGGGCCTCCCACGAGCAGTACTTC. Protein product: CASSYFYRASHEQYF. The rearrangement uses TRBV11-2 and TRBJ2-7; the D gene is possibly TRBD1 (6 bases). Germline CDR1 and CDR2: SGHAT and FQNNGV. CDR3 length equals 15 residues.

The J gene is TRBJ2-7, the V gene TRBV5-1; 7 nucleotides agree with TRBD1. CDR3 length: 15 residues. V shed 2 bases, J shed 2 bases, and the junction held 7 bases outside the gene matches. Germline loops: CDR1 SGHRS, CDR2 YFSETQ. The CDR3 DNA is TGCGCCAGCAGCTTATACACAGGGGTCACCTACGAGCAGTACTTC. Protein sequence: CASSLYTGVTYEQYF.

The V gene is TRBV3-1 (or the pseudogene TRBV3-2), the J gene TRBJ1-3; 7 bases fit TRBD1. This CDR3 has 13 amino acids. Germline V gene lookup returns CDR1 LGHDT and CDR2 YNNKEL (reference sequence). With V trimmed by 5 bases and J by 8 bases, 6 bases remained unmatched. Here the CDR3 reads CASSTRRGDTIYF. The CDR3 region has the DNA TGTGCCAGCAGCACACGCAGGGGGGACACCATATATTTT.

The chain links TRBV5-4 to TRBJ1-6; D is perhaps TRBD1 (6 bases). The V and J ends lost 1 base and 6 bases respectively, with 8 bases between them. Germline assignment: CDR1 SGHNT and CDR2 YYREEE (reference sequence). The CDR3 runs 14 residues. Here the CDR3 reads CASSLRGGNSPLHF. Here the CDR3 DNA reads TGTGCCAGCAGCTTGAGGGGGGGTAATTCACCCCTCCACTTT.

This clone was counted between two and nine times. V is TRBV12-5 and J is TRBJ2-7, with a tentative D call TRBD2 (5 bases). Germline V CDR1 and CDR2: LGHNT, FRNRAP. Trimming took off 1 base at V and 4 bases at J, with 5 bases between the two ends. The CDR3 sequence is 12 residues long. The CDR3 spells CASGLGGYEQYF. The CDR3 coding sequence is TGTGCTAGTGGTTTGGGAGGGTACGAGCAGTACTTC. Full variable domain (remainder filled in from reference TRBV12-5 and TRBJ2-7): DARVTQTPRHKVTEMGQEVTMRCQPILGHNTVFWYRQTMMQGLELLAYFRNRAPLDDSGMPKDRFSAEMPDATLATLKIQPSEPRDSAVYFCASGLGGYEQYFGPGTRLTVT.

CDR3 coding DNA: TGCGCCAGCAGCTTGCTTCGTCTCCGGGACAGTACGGCCGAGCAGTACTTC. The encoded protein is CASSLLRLRDSTAEQYF. J is TRBJ2-7 and V is TRBV5-1, with TRBD1 matching over 7 bases. The V gene's germline CDR1 is SGHRS and CDR2 YFSETQ. The CDR3 runs 17 residues. The junction had 16 bases not matched to a gene; V was cut back by 1 base and J by 6 bases.